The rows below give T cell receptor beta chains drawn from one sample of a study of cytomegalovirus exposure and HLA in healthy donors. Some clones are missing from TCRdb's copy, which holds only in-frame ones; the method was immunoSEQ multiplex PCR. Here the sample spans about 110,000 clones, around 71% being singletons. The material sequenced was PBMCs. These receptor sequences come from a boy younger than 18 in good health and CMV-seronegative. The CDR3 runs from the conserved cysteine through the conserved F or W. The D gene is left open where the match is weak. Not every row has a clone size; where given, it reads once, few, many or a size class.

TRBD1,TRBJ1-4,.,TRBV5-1,TGCGCCAGCAGCTTCGGACAGGGAGGTGAAAAACTGTTTTTT,CASSFGQGGEKLFF
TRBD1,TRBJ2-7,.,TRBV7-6,TGTGCCAGCAGCTTAGAACTACAGGGGGGCGAGCAGTACTTC,CASSLELQGGEQYF
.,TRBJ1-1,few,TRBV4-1,TGCGCCAGCAGCCACCTAAATCGGGTCTTTATTAACACTGAAGCTTTCTTT,CASSHLNRVFINTEAFF
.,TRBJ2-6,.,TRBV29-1,TGCAGCGTTGCCCTTTACAGATTCTCTGGGGCCAACGTCCTGACTTTC,CSVALYRFSGANVLTF
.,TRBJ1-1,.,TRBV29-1,TGCGGGGGGGGGAAGGACACTGAAGCTTTCTTT,CGGGKDTEAFF
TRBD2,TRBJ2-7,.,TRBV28,TGTGCCAGCAGTTTATCGGCAGCGGGAGGGCCCGAGCAGTACTTC,CASSLSAAGGPEQYF
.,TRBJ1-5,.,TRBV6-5,TGTGCCAGCAGTCCCCCAGGGGATCAGCCCCAGCATTTT,CASSPPGDQPQHF
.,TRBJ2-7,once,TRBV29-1,TGCAGCGTTGAAGGAGGGGACATCAACCCCAGAGGGCTCTACGAGCAGTACTTC,CSVEGGDINPRGLYEQYF
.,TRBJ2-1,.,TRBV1,TGCACCAGCAGGGTACTAGCGGGAGTGCGGCATGAGCAGTTCTTC,CTSRVLAGVRHEQFF
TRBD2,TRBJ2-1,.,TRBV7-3,TGTGCCAGCTCCGGCACCTCGACTAGCAGATACAATGAGCAGTTCTTC,CASSGTSTSRYNEQFF
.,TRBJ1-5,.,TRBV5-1,TGCGCCAGCAGCTTGGATTGGGGGGGAAATCAGCCCCAGCATTTT,CASSLDWGGNQPQHF
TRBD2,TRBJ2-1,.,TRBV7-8,TGTGCCAGCAGCTTAGGACTAGCGGGAGGGCCCTCGATGTACAATGAGCAGTTCTTC,CASSLGLAGGPSMYNEQFF
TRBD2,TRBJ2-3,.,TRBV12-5,TGTGCTAGTGGTCCTGGGGCTAGCGGCGCAGATACGCAGTATTTT,CASGPGASGADTQYF
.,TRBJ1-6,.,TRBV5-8,TGTGCCAGCAGCTTGTCCCAGGGGAGCTCACCCCTCCACTTT,CASSLSQGSSPLHF
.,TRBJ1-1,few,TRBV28,TGTGCCAGCAGACCCCCTCCGGGACAGAACACTGAAGCTTTCTTT,CASRPPPGQNTEAFF
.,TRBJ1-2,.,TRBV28,TGTGCCAGCAGTTTAGCATCTCCGGGGGTATATGGCTACACCTTC,CASSLASPGVYGYTF
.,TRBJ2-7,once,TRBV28,TGTGCCAGCACCCTCGGGGGGCTGTACGAGCAGTACTTC,CASTLGGLYEQYF
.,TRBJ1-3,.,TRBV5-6,TGTGCCAGCAGCTTGGACGGCGGGGGAAACACCATATATTTT,CASSLDGGGNTIYF
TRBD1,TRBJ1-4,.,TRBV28,TGTGCCAGCAGACTACAGGGGCTTAATGAAAAACTGTTTTTT,CASRLQGLNEKLFF
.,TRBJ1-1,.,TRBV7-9,TGTGCCAGCAGCTGGAGACTGATGAACACTGAAGCTTTCTTT,CASSWRLMNTEAFF
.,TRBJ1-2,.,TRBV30,TGTGCCCACGAACGCGGGGGGGGCGCGGGTGGCTACACCTTC,CAHERGGGAGGYTF
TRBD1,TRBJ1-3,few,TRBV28,TGTGCCAGCAGTTTTGGGGACAGGAGCTCTGGAAACACCATATATTTT,CASSFGDRSSGNTIYF
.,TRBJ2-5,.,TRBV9,TGTGCCAGCAGCGTAGGCGGACAAGAGACCCAGTACTTC,CASSVGGQETQYF
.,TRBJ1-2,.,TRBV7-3,TGTGCCAGCAGCTTCCAGGGGATGGCTGGCTACACCTTC,CASSFQGMAGYTF
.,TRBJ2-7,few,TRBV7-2,TGTGCCAGCAGCCCTTACTACGAGCAGTACTTC,CASSPYYEQYF
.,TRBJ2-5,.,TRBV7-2,TGTGCCAGCAGCTTAACCCCAGCCCCCGCGGGGACCCAGTACTTC,CASSLTPAPAGTQYF
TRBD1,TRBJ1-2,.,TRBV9,TGTGCCAGCAGCTACGACAGGGACAACTATGGCTACACCTTC,CASSYDRDNYGYTF
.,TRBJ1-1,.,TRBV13,TGTGCCTCCGGGGGGCTGGACACTGAAGCTTTCTTT,CASGGLDTEAFF
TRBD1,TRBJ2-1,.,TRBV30,TGTGCCTGGACACGCCGGGACAGACTATACAATGAGCAGTTCTTC,CAWTRRDRLYNEQFF
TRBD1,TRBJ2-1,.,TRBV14,TGTGCCAGCAGCCTGAGACAGGGGGCTTCGGATGAGCAGTTCTTC,CASSLRQGASDEQFF
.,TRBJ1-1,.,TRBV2,TGTGCCAGCAGTGAAGCGGGAAACAGGGCGAACACTGAAGCTTTCTTT,CASSEAGNRANTEAFF
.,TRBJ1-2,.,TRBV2,TGTGCCAGCAGTGAGCTAGGTTATGGCTACACCTTC,CASSELGYGYTF
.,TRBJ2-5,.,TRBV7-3,TGTGCCAGCAGCCCAACACAGGGGGGGATGGAGACCCAGTACTTC,CASSPTQGGMETQYF
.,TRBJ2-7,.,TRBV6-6,TGTGCCAGCAGTCTTAGACAGGAGCAGTACTTC,CASSLRQEQYF
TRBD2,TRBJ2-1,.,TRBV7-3,TGTGCCAGCAGCTTAATAGCGGGAGGGGATGAGCAGTTCTTC,CASSLIAGGDEQFF
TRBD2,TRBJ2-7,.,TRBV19,TGTGCCAGTAGTATAGGCGAACGGGAGGCCTACGAGCAGTACTTC,CASSIGEREAYEQYF
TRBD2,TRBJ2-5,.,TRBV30,TGTGCCTCTACAGGAGCGGGGGCAGAGACCCAGTACTTC,CASTGAGAETQYF
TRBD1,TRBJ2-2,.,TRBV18,TGTGCCAGCTCACCACCGGACAGGGTGGAGCTGTTTTTT,CASSPPDRVELFF
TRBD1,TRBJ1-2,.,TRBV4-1,TGCGCCAGCAGCCAAGGGACAGGGGACTATGGCTACACCTTC,CASSQGTGDYGYTF
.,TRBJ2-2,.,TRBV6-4,TGTGCCAGCAGTGAGGACAGCTCAAGGCACACCGGGGAGCTGTTTTTT,CASSEDSSRHTGELFF
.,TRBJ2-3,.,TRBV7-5,TGTGTCAGAAGCTTGCTAGCGGCTGGTTCGCAGTATTTT,CVRSLLAAGSQYF
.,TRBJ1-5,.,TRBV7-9,TGTGCCAGCAGCTTAGATCCAGGCAATCAGCCCCAGCATTTT,CASSLDPGNQPQHF
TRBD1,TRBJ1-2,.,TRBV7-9,TGTGCCAGCAGCCGACAGGGGGGCTCGATGAAGGGCTACACCTTC,CASSRQGGSMKGYTF